One sample yielded the 26 T cell receptor beta chains listed below, sequenced in a study of PD-1 blockade in classical Hodgkin lymphoma. Sequenced by immunoSEQ multiplex PCR; TCRdb stores in-frame clones only, minus some. Of some 63,000 clones listed, around nine tenths are singletons. Each patient relapsed following autologous stem cell transplantation, and prior brentuximab vedotin exposure differed. The source material was peripheral blood mononuclear cells (PBMCs), sampled at baseline. The receptors stem from a human donor with classical Hodgkin lymphoma.

The chain links TRBV19 to TRBJ2-1; 13 bases line up with TRBD2. Trimming at V came to 6 bases and at J to 8 bases, leaving 7 bases not matched to a gene. This CDR3 spans 15 amino acids. Germline CDR1 reads LNHDA; CDR2 reads SQIVND (reference sequence). For the CDR3, the DNA is TGTGCCAGTAGCCTCATACTAGCGGGGGGGTATGAGCAGTTCTTC. It specifies CASSLILAGGYEQFF.

The V gene is TRBV28, the J gene TRBJ2-2, with D possibly being TRBD1 (6 bases). The CDR3 contains 13 residues. The ends were cut back, 7 bases at V and 3 bases at J, with 9 bases in the middle. Germline CDR1 MDHEN, CDR2 SYDVKM. The CDR3 nucleotides read TGTGCCAGCATAAACAGGGACACCGGGGAGCTGTTTTTT. This encodes CASINRDTGELFF.

V and J are TRBV28 and TRBJ1-4; a possible D gene is TRBD1 (5 bases). Trimming removed 3 bases at V and 4 bases at J, with 6 bases between. Germline CDR1 and CDR2: MDHEN and SYDVKM. CDR3 length: 13 residues. For the CDR3, the DNA is TGTGCCAGCAGTTTGGGGGGTAATGAAAAACTGTTTTTT. Translated: CASSLGGNEKLFF.

This chain connects TRBV20-1 to TRBJ1-1; unclear D gene. Germline loops: CDR1 DFQATT, CDR2 SNEGSKA (reference sequence). This CDR3 is built from 10 residues. V lost 6 bases and J lost 5, with 7 bases in between. The CDR3 coding sequence is TGCAGTGCCGAGGTAACTGAAGCTTTCTTT. Encoded protein: CSAEVTEAFF.

The chain joins TRBV4-1 to TRBJ2-1, with D unclear. Germline CDR1 reads MGHRA; CDR2 reads YSYEKL. The CDR3 consists of 12 residues. Trimming took 0 bases from V and 11 from J, leaving 8 bases between them. CDR3 protein: CASSQDGGQQFF. The CDR3 DNA reads TGCGCCAGCAGCCAAGACGGTGGGCAGCAGTTCTTC.

The chain has TRBV15 and TRBJ2-7; TRBD1 matches at 10 bases. Per the germline V gene, CDR1 is LNHNV and CDR2 is YYDKDF (reference sequence). Unmatched junction bases numbered 2, after V lost 3 bases and J lost 0 bases. The CDR3 has 15 amino acids. CDR3 DNA sequence: TGTGCCACCAGCAGGAGGACAGGGGGCTCCTACGAGCAGTACTTC. Its translation: CATSRRTGGSYEQYF. Looking up the rest from reference TRBV15 and TRBJ2-7 gives the full variable domain: DAMVIQNPRYQVTQFGKPVTLSCSQTLNHNVMYWYQQKSSQAPKLLFHYYDKDFNNEADTPDNFQSRRPNTSFCFLDIRSPGLGDTAMYLCATSRRTGGSYEQYFGPGTRLTVT.

The chain employs TRBV19 and TRBJ1-2; weak D call: TRBD1 (5 bases). V was trimmed by 4 bases and J by 3 bases, leaving 12 bases between them. Germline lookup yields CDR1 LNHDA and CDR2 SQIVND (reference sequence). The CDR3 runs 14 residues. CDR3 residues: CASSTPGGYYGYTF. The CDR3 DNA follows: TGTGCCAGTAGTACCCCCGGGGGGTACTATGGCTACACCTTC.

This clone was picked up a small number of times. The chain has TRBV28 and TRBJ1-4; tentative D call: TRBD1 (6 bases). Trimming removed 7 bases from V and 7 bases from J, with 16 bases in between. Germline V gene data show CDR1 as MDHEN and CDR2 as SYDVKM. There are 14 residues in the CDR3. The CDR3 sequence is CASTSQGSTEKLFF. CDR3 sequence (DNA): TGTGCCAGCACCTCACAGGGATCTACTGAAAAACTGTTTTTT.

The chain has TRBV5-1 and TRBJ2-2, with 7 positions matching TRBD2. The CDR3 consists of 17 residues. Looked up from germline, CDR1 is SGHRS and CDR2 is YFSETQ. V lost 4 bases, J lost 0 bases, and 9 bases stayed unmatched. Here the CDR3 reads CASSQDLAVSNTGELFF. The CDR3 region has the DNA TGCGCCAGCAGCCAAGACCTAGCGGTATCGAACACCGGGGAGCTGTTTTTT.

This clone has only one observation. The chain has TRBV7-3 and TRBJ2-2; D unresolved. The CDR3 spans 14 residues. Trimming left V 2 bases short and J 1 base short, with 5 bases between. Germline V gene data show CDR1 as SGHTA and CDR2 as FQGTGA. CDR3 sequence reads: CASSLWGNTGELFF. The CDR3 DNA reads TGTGCCAGCAGCTTATGGGGGAACACCGGGGAGCTGTTTTTT.

V gene TRBV5-1 combines with J gene TRBJ2-5; no reliable D call. CDR1 is SGHRS, CDR2 YFSETQ, per germline. V lost 0 bases and J lost 5, with 11 bases in between. The CDR3 spans 14 residues. DNA of the CDR3: TGCGCCAGCAGCTTGGCCGTCACCCGGGAGACCCAGTACTTC. Translating it yields CASSLAVTRETQYF. The whole variable domain, filled in from reference TRBV5-1 and TRBJ2-5, reads KAGVTQTPRYLIKTRGQQVTLSCSPISGHRSVSWYQQTPGQGLQFLFEYFSETQRNKGNFPGRFSGRQFSNSRSEMNVSTLELGDSALYLCASSLAVTRETQYFGPGTRLLVL.

The chain is built from TRBV19 and TRBJ2-2; no definite D call. The germline V and J ends were trimmed by 4 bases and 3 bases, with 12 bases remaining between them. This CDR3 has 15 residues. Per the germline V gene, CDR1 is LNHDA and CDR2 is SQIVND (reference sequence). The CDR3 DNA reads TGTGCCAGTAGTACAGCCGGGTGGTACACCGGGGAGCTGTTTTTT. Its translation is CASSTAGWYTGELFF.

This clone showed up just once. V is TRBV7-9 and J is TRBJ2-3; TRBD2 matches at 11 bases. Germline V gene lookup returns CDR1 SEHNR and CDR2 FQNEAQ (reference sequence). Losses at the gene ends were 5 bases for V and 2 bases for J; bases not matched to a gene: 9. The CDR3 is 17 amino acids. The chain's CDR3 is CASSPTPSGGSTDTQYF. The CDR3 DNA follows: TGTGCCAGCAGCCCGACGCCTAGCGGGGGGTCCACAGATACGCAGTATTTT.

The chain combines TRBV7-6 with TRBJ2-2; D gene ambiguous. Trimming pared 5 bases from V and 7 bases from J, leaving 11 bases between. In germline, CDR1 is SGHVS, CDR2 FNYEAQ. The CDR3 is 13 amino acids. The CDR3 is CASSPTILGELFF. The CDR3 DNA sequence: TGTGCCAGCAGCCCCACTATCCTCGGGGAGCTGTTTTTT.

V usage is TRBV19 and J usage is TRBJ1-6; D not certain. This CDR3 region has 16 residues. Germline CDR1 is LNHDA and CDR2 is SQIVND (reference sequence). The V end was cut by 6 bases, the J end by 0 bases, with 12 bases between. CDR3 sequence reads: CASSPSRSSYNSPLHF. As DNA, the CDR3 is TGTGCCAGTAGCCCCTCCCGGAGCTCCTATAATTCACCCCTCCACTTT.

The V gene is TRBV18, the J gene TRBJ1-4; 7 nucleotides agree with TRBD1. J gave up 8 bases and V 4 bases, and 1 base lay outside the gene matches. The CDR3 totals 12 residues. CDR1 and CDR2 (germline): KGHSH, LQKENI. As DNA, the CDR3 is TGTGCCAGCTCACTGGACAGGGAAAAACTGTTTTTT. It codes for CASSLDREKLFF. Filled out from reference TRBV18 and TRBJ1-4, the complete variable domain reads NAGVMQNPRHLVRRRGQEARLRCSPMKGHSHVYWYRQLPEEGLKFMVYLQKENIIDESGMPKERFSAEFPKEGPSILRIQQVVRGDSAAYFCASSLDREKLFFGSGTQLSVL.

The chain combines TRBV6-5 with TRBJ1-2; D ambiguous. Germline V lookup: CDR1 MNHEY, CDR2 SVGAGI. Deletions cut 0 bases from V and 6 bases from J, with 11 bases between. The CDR3 consists of 14 residues. The CDR3 DNA reads as TGTGCCAGCAGTTACTCAGCGACCGCCGATGGCTACACCTTC. Protein product: CASSYSATADGYTF.

The rearrangement uses TRBV4-1 and TRBJ2-7, with D perhaps matching TRBD1 or TRBD2 (5 bases each). The V and J ends lost 1 base and 0 bases respectively, with 10 bases between them. Germline CDR1 and CDR2: MGHRA and YSYEKL. The CDR3 sequence is 15 residues long. The DNA for the CDR3 is TGCGCCAGCAGCCAAGGGGACGGCAGCTCCTACGAGCAGTACTTC. Translation gives CASSQGDGSSYEQYF.

The chain joins TRBV11-2 to TRBJ1-4; no reliable D call. V gave up 3 bases and J gave up 8 bases, with 16 bases separating them. The CDR3 totals 15 residues. The germline V gene encodes CDR1 SGHAT and CDR2 FQNNGV. The CDR3 nucleotides are TGTGCCAGCAGCTTTCCCACAGAGGTCAACGAAAAACTGTTTTTT. Its protein product is CASSFPTEVNEKLFF.

The rearrangement uses TRBV20-1 and TRBJ2-7; 7 bases align to TRBD2. Per the germline V gene, CDR1 is DFQATT and CDR2 is SNEGSKA (reference sequence). Trimming removed 7 bases from V and 3 bases from J; junction bases left unmatched: 3. The CDR3 is 11 amino acids. The CDR3 DNA follows: TGCAGTGGGAGCGGGAACTACGAGCAGTACTTC. This codes for CSGSGNYEQYF.

The chain carries TRBV19 and TRBJ2-1; 12 positions agree with TRBD2. The CDR3 runs 14 residues. After removal of 5 bases from V and 10 bases from J, the junction contained 6 bases not matched to a gene. Germline V gives CDR1 LNHDA, CDR2 SQIVND (reference sequence). The CDR3 here is CASSLASGGAEQFF. For the CDR3, the DNA is TGTGCCAGTAGTTTGGCTAGCGGGGGGGCAGAGCAGTTCTTC.

This chain uses TRBV6-5 with TRBJ2-7, with D possibly being TRBD1 or TRBD2 (5 bases each). V lost 4 bases and J 1 base, leaving 17 bases between the germline ends. CDR3 length equals 16 residues. The germline V gene encodes CDR1 MNHEY and CDR2 SVGAGI. The CDR3 is CASSSASGRGSYEQYF. The CDR3 nucleotides are TGTGCCAGCAGTTCCGCCTCAGGGAGAGGGTCCTACGAGCAGTACTTC.

The rearrangement uses TRBV19 and TRBJ2-4; unclear D gene. Trimming left V 6 bases short and J 8 bases short, with 17 bases between. Germline-derived CDR1 and CDR2 are LNHDA and SQIVND (reference sequence). This CDR3 contains 14 residues. CDR3 nucleotide sequence: TGTGCCAGTAGAAGGCAGGTATCAGAGCACATTCAGTACTTC. Protein sequence: CASRRQVSEHIQYF. Variable domain in full (rest from reference TRBV19 and TRBJ2-4): DGGITQSPKYLFRKEGQNVTLSCEQNLNHDAMYWYRQDPGQGLRLIYYSQIVNDFQKGDIAEGYSVSREKKESFPLTVTSAQKNPTAFYLCASRRQVSEHIQYFGAGTRLSVL.

The genes are TRBV28 and TRBJ1-5; 7 positions agree with TRBD1. Trimming cost V 10 bases and J 3 bases; bases outside gene matches: 15. In germline, CDR1 is MDHEN, CDR2 SYDVKM. CDR3 size: 16 residues. The CDR3, as DNA: TGTGCCATCAACTATGGACCCGGGACAGTCAATCAGCCCCAGCATTTT. Translating gives CAINYGPGTVNQPQHF.

V usage is TRBV15 and J usage is TRBJ1-2; D gene ambiguous. The CDR3 loop spans 15 amino acids. The V end lost 0 bases, the J end lost 3 bases, and 11 bases lay between the germline ends. Germline-derived CDR1 and CDR2 are LNHNV and YYDKDF (reference sequence). The CDR3 sequence: CATSRDLVGYYGYTF. The DNA of the CDR3 is TGTGCCACCAGCAGAGATCTAGTCGGTTACTATGGCTACACCTTC. Full variable domain (outside the CDR3, taken from reference TRBV15 and TRBJ1-2): DAMVIQNPRYQVTQFGKPVTLSCSQTLNHNVMYWYQQKSSQAPKLLFHYYDKDFNNEADTPDNFQSRRPNTSFCFLDIRSPGLGDTAMYLCATSRDLVGYYGYTFGSGTRLTVV.

This clone was counted a few times. The V call is TRBV6-1, the J call TRBJ2-7; TRBD2 is a possible D gene (5 bases). Germline V gene data show CDR1 as MNHNS and CDR2 as SASEGT. The CDR3 length is 13 residues. V lost 4 bases and J 2 bases, leaving 9 bases between the germline ends. CDR3 sequence: CASSVIGTYEQYF. CDR3 sequence (DNA): TGTGCCAGCAGTGTTATCGGGACCTACGAGCAGTACTTC.